The rows below give T cell receptor beta chains drawn from one sample of a study of cytotoxic CD8 clonotypes in ibrutinib-treated CLL. This table comes from immunoSEQ multiplex PCR, and its TCRdb copy is limited to in-frame clones, with some not included. The profile shows fewer than 200,000 clones, roughly 80% of them singletons. Sequenced material: PBMCs, taken after 24 months of ibrutinib treatment. All receptors derive from a human donor with chronic lymphocytic leukemia. CDR3s leave out the opening cysteine and the closing phenylalanine or tryptophan.

v_gene: TRBV30
len: 9
j_gene: TRBJ2-7
CDR3aa: AWSSSYEQY

v_gene: TRBV7-3
len: 10
j_gene: TRBJ2-7
CDR3aa: ASSKDQGPQY

v_gene: TRBV7-3
len: 12
j_gene: TRBJ2-2
CDR3aa: ASSPGGVAGELF

v_gene: TRBV9
len: 12
j_gene: TRBJ1-5
CDR3aa: ASSVGAGREPQH

v_gene: TRBV11-3
len: 12
j_gene: TRBJ2-3
CDR3aa: ASSPQGYGDTQY

v_gene: TRBV9
len: 10
j_gene: TRBJ2-3
CDR3aa: ASSPRANTQY

v_gene: TRBV7-2
len: 9
j_gene: TRBJ2-1
CDR3aa: ATNRHNEQF

v_gene: TRBV19
len: 14
j_gene: TRBJ1-5
CDR3aa: ASTLGGGQGNQPQH

v_gene: TRBV11-1
len: 13
j_gene: TRBJ2-5
CDR3aa: ASSLAIRKQETQY

v_gene: TRBV7-9
len: 11
j_gene: TRBJ1-1
CDR3aa: ASSFIRDTEAF

v_gene: TRBV11-2
len: 13
j_gene: TRBJ1-1
CDR3aa: ASSSSGQRNTEAF

v_gene: TRBV7-2
len: 11
j_gene: TRBJ1-2
CDR3aa: ASSLEGRFGYT

v_gene: TRBV28
len: 10
j_gene: TRBJ2-5
CDR3aa: ATGEGGRTQY

v_gene: TRBV20-1
len: 8
j_gene: TRBJ1-1
CDR3aa: SIGGTEAF

v_gene: TRBV7-2
len: 15
j_gene: TRBJ1-5
CDR3aa: ASSLGGQGLGNQPQH

v_gene: TRBV21-1
len: 13
j_gene: TRBJ1-1
CDR3aa: ASSKVAGGNTEAF

v_gene: TRBV7-2
len: 12
j_gene: TRBJ1-5
CDR3aa: ASSSSVGNQPQH

v_gene: TRBV2
len: 8
j_gene: TRBJ2-1
CDR3aa: ASGYNEQF

v_gene: TRBV28
len: 14
j_gene: TRBJ2-5
CDR3aa: ASSLRGTATQETQY

v_gene: TRBV7-9
len: 10
j_gene: TRBJ2-7
CDR3aa: ASSLDIYEQY

v_gene: TRBV5-4
len: 14
j_gene: TRBJ1-1
CDR3aa: ASSPQQGGGYTEAF

v_gene: TRBV7-2
len: 12
j_gene: TRBJ2-3
CDR3aa: ASSLEVGTDTQY

v_gene: TRBV6-1
len: 12
j_gene: TRBJ2-7
CDR3aa: ASSGGLAGHEQY

v_gene: TRBV21-1
len: 13
j_gene: TRBJ1-5
CDR3aa: ASSKVWGAHQPQH

v_gene: TRBV7-9
len: 11
j_gene: TRBJ2-5
CDR3aa: ASSSTNQETQY

v_gene: TRBV5-4
len: 12
j_gene: TRBJ1-6
CDR3aa: ASSQDFSNSPLH

v_gene: TRBV7-8
len: 11
j_gene: TRBJ2-6
CDR3aa: ASSFYGANVLT

v_gene: TRBV4-3
len: 13
j_gene: TRBJ2-7
CDR3aa: ASSQGPGRSYEQY

v_gene: TRBV18
len: 12
j_gene: TRBJ2-7
CDR3aa: ASSPGTSFSEQY

v_gene: TRBV5-1
len: 11
j_gene: TRBJ2-7
CDR3aa: ASSLGGRYEQY

v_gene: TRBV6-1
len: 10
j_gene: TRBJ2-1
CDR3aa: ASSRKLDEQF

v_gene: TRBV20-1
len: 9
j_gene: TRBJ1-1
CDR3aa: SATRNTEAF

v_gene: TRBV19
len: 11
j_gene: TRBJ2-3
CDR3aa: ASTRGATDTQY

v_gene: TRBV7-6
len: 14
j_gene: TRBJ2-2
CDR3aa: ASSLAKREGHRGLF

v_gene: TRBV7-9
len: 14
j_gene: TRBJ2-5
CDR3aa: ASFDHGTVSQETQY

v_gene: TRBV28
len: 15
j_gene: TRBJ2-1
CDR3aa: ASSFPGTSGTYNEQF

v_gene: TRBV30
len: 10
j_gene: TRBJ2-7
CDR3aa: AWSLGVYEQY

v_gene: TRBV2
len: 14
j_gene: TRBJ1-2
CDR3aa: ASSEARGAGNYGYT

v_gene: TRBV19
len: 15
j_gene: TRBJ2-6
CDR3aa: ASSPPRRGYGANVLT

v_gene: TRBV7-6
len: 13
j_gene: TRBJ2-3
CDR3aa: ASSLGSGYTDTQY

v_gene: TRBV6-4
len: 13
j_gene: TRBJ2-1
CDR3aa: ASSDVASSYNEQF

v_gene: TRBV7-2
len: 16
j_gene: TRBJ2-1
CDR3aa: ASSSGLASVVTYNEQF

v_gene: TRBV5-8
len: 9
j_gene: TRBJ2-7
CDR3aa: ASRVIGEQY

v_gene: TRBV27
len: 9
j_gene: TRBJ2-7
CDR3aa: ASSDDYEQY

v_gene: TRBV7-7
len: 14
j_gene: TRBJ2-5
CDR3aa: ASSLASAGTAAAQY